This T cell receptor (beta chain) was documented in a study of blood T cells in healthy people across ages (dated by TCRdb to 2014 to 2015). Regarding the study in general: In model experiments, template switching captured about one uniquely barcoded TCR beta cDNA molecule for every two T cells. The donors were split into four age groups: young (average 16 years), middle-aged (39), aged (roughly 68) and long-lived (roughly 86). Two additional independent replicas of 1 million unique cDNA reads from the same blood draw were analyzed for two donors (one aged 18 to 29 and one aged 80 or older). To track age-related changes in TCR beta repertoire diversity, the study relied on deep sequencing normalized with unique cDNA molecular identifiers. Points the paper makes about the study in general: Conclusive comparison of naive and antigen-experienced compartments was prevented by the profiling of bulk unsorted PBMCs. The percentage of naive T cells measured by flow cytometry correlated strongly with observed TCR beta diversity. Because the CMV infection status of the donors was unknown, age-related changes in expanded clonotypes may potentially have been confounded. Estimates of total diversity based on one million sequenced T cells were considered lower bounds and underestimates. Compared with the aged group, the long-lived group had more naive CD4+ T cells, fewer expanded clones and increased TCR diversity, suggesting age selection. As age increased, observed TCR beta diversity per million T cells dropped in a roughly linear way, and a significant reduction was already evident by age about 40.

The library was built by means of 5' RACE. The instrument given in TCRdb is Illumina HiSeq 2500. A second roughly 6 to 11 cycle PCR used a sample-barcoded 5' primer and a J-beta primer mix. A template-switch 5' adaptor carrying 12 random nucleotides introduced a unique molecular identifier onto each TCR beta cDNA molecule. Each sample yielded at least 3 million CDR3-containing paired-end reads. The Mint cDNA synthesis kit, primed by a TRBC-specific oligonucleotide, was used to synthesize first-strand cDNA from all RNA. Following uracil-DNA glycosylase treatment, a first 18-cycle PCR with universal primers M1SS and BC2_uni_R was performed on all cDNA. For the original study's pipeline: For normalization, 1 million high-quality reads, each with a distinct molecular identifier, were randomly selected from each sample. Instead of being binned into consensus sequences, reads that shared molecular identifiers were thrown out. CDR3 identification, clonotype clustering and error correction used MiTCR with a Q25 quality threshold and the strictest error-elimination algorithm. Lower-bound total TCR beta diversity was estimated with a nonparametric unseen species model using Euler transformation. The public sequencing data were trimmed at Q25 with fastp and processed into clonotypes with MiXCR by TCRdb, which kept only in-frame beta chains. CDR3 protein duplicates are merged, each entry listing the most common genes and DNA. These V and J calls derive from TCRdb rather than the authors' analysis. The sample table shows nearly 800,000 distinct CDR3 sequences, and approximately 25% are seen once. The ten largest clones represent approximately 4% of the sample.

Donors were a few dozen systemically healthy Caucasian individuals from Russia aged roughly 6 to 90 years. Ten milliliters of peripheral blood were drawn from each donor into EDTA-treated Vacutainer tubes. Ficoll-Paque density-gradient centrifugation was used to isolate PBMCs, with at least 6.5 million per sample. Total RNA was extracted from PBMCs with Trizol reagent, with at least 5.5 micrograms obtained per sample. For every donor, flow cytometry on a PBMC aliquot measured the percentage of naive CD45RAhigh/CD27high T cells. Remarks on this clonotype: Its antigen is still unknown. One base away there is no much larger clone; base qualities are not given.

The germline V gene (reference sequence) provides CDR1 LGHDT and CDR2 YNNKEL. The CDR3, cysteine through phenylalanine, is 16 amino acids long. The only DNA kept is the CDR3, 48 bases in frame from the first base. The junction shows trimming of 4 bases on V and 3 bases on J, plus 13 bases between the germline ends. The data also belong to a second study, concerning T cells of mothers and their children. As that second paper reports: Donors were nine systemically healthy Caucasian individuals: three mothers and their six children. cDNA synthesis consumed the entire amount of extracted RNA, loaded at around 1.5 ug RNA in each 15 ul reaction. In the second PCR, sample barcodes and 2-4 random nucleotides were introduced via the M1S primer. Over 9 million TCR beta CDR3 reads came from each mother, compared with millions of reads from each child. In both related and unrelated pairs, thymic selection shapes the output of TCR recombination in a similar way, with inherited differences having only a minor effect. Normalized repertoire overlap in related mother-child pairs was always slightly higher than in unrelated mother-child pairs, but the difference was never significant. With a sensitivity of approximately 92 clones per million clonotypes, no persistent microchimeric T cell clones were detected. In the study, deep NGS was used to compare the TCR beta repertoires of mothers and children, and features distinguishing related mother-child pairs from unrelated individuals were sought. Mothers averaged approximately 41 +/- 4 years of age and children averaged 11 +/- 4 years. After adapters were ligated using NEBNext reagents, the libraries underwent 100+100 nt paired-end sequencing on an Illumina HiSeq 2000. To prevent cross-contamination, the mother and child libraries were prepared one month apart and sequenced in separate runs. Each donor had between about 500,000 and 2,100,000 distinct TCR beta clonotypes identified. Naive TCR beta clonotypes were estimated from low-frequency clonotypes matched to each donor's FACS-determined naive share, without sorting.

Recombination linked TRBV3-1 to TRBJ2-6; a weak D assignment points to TRBD2 (7 bases agree). Sequencing was performed on blood. This receptor was obtained from a boy under 18 in good health. The DNA reads TGTGCCAGCAGCCCCCTAGGGGGGGATGGGGCCAACGTCCTGACTTTC. It codes for CASSPLGGDGANVLTF.